This entry lists 9 T cell receptor beta chains sequenced from one sample in a study of T-cell memory formation after mild COVID-19. TCRdb re-called the 5' RACE reads through MiXCR, storing one row per CDR3 protein. This sample has around 450,000 distinct CDR3 sequences, with 20% found just once. Specimen: PBMCs or a T cell subset sorted from them (not recorded which). These receptors came from an adult woman who had mild COVID-19 (a few samples of this study predate the infection). Cell type and time point are not known.

The V gene is TRBV20-1, the J gene TRBJ2-5, with a possible D match to TRBD2 (6 bases). V lost 3 bases and J lost 5, with 19 bases in between. The CDR3 spans 15 residues. CDR1 is DFQATT, CDR2 SNEGSKA, per germline (reference sequence). For the CDR3, the DNA is TGCAGTGCTAGTCCACTTCGATTGGGGGGTGAGACCCAGTACTTC. It codes for CSASPLRLGGETQYF.

The rearrangement joins TRBV11-2 to TRBJ1-1; D uncertain. CDR3 size: 16 residues. Per the germline V gene, CDR1 is SGHAT and CDR2 is FQNNGV. Between the trimmed V and J ends, which lost 1 base and 2 bases, there was a span of 14 bases. In DNA form, the CDR3 reads TGTGCCAGCAGCTTAGGCCCGGTCGGGCCCAACACTGAAGCTTTCTTT. Residues: CASSLGPVGPNTEAFF. Combining the CDR3 with reference TRBV11-2 and TRBJ1-1 gives the whole variable domain EAGVAQSPRYKIIEKRQSVAFWCNPISGHATLYWYQQILGQGPKLLIQFQNNGVVDDSQLPKDRFSAERLKGVDSTLKIQPAKLEDSAVYLCASSLGPVGPNTEAFFGQGTRLTVV.

There are a few counts of this clonotype. The rearrangement joins TRBV6-5 to TRBJ1-2; D remains unclear. The V end lost 3 bases, the J end lost 3 bases, and 8 bases lay between the germline ends. CDR1 MNHEY and CDR2 SVGAGI come from the germline V gene. There are 13 residues in the CDR3. The CDR3 nucleotides are TGTGCCAGCAGTTATTCGTGGGACTATGGCTACACCTTC. It is translated as CASSYSWDYGYTF.

The genes are TRBV7-2 and TRBJ1-4; D may be TRBD1 (6 bases). Trimming removed 2 bases from V and 5 bases from J, with 15 bases in between. Germline CDR1 is SGHTA and CDR2 is FQGNSA. The CDR3 has 16 residues. The CDR3 sequence: CASSLSFRGPNEKLFF. Here the CDR3 DNA reads TGTGCCAGCAGCTTATCCTTTCGGGGGCCCAATGAAAAACTGTTTTTT.

This clonotype has just a few counts. The gene calls are TRBV30 and TRBJ2-1, with 7 bases aligning to TRBD2. Germline V gene data show CDR1 as GTSNPN and CDR2 as SVGIG (reference sequence). The V and J ends lost 1 base and 8 bases, in that order; junction bases with no gene match: 2. The CDR3 length is 12 residues. The CDR3 here is CAWSAGLYEQFF. Written as DNA, the CDR3 is TGTGCCTGGAGTGCGGGACTATATGAGCAGTTCTTC.

This clonotype was observed a handful of times. This chain connects TRBV23-1 to TRBJ2-2, with 10 bases fitting TRBD2. TRBV23-1 is flagged as an ORF with uncertain function. This CDR3 has 19 amino acids. V lost 7 bases to trimming and J lost 1 base; unmatched junction nucleotides: 15. The CDR3 protein is CASTPAWRLAGVNTGELFF. DNA of the CDR3: TGCGCCAGCACTCCAGCTTGGAGGCTAGCGGGGGTGAACACCGGGGAGCTGTTTTTT.

This clonotype has just a few counts. This chain connects TRBV12-3 or TRBV12-4 to TRBJ1-1; a possible D gene is TRBD1 (5 bases). The CDR3 covers 13 residues. Between the trimmed V and J ends, which lost 2 bases and 4 bases, there was a span of 8 bases. CDR3 in amino acids: CASSLMGVTEAFF. Written as DNA, the CDR3 is TGTGCCAGCAGTTTAATGGGGGTCACTGAAGCTTTCTTT.

There are many counts of this clonotype. J is TRBJ1-1 and V is TRBV12-3 or TRBV12-4; D unresolved. The CDR3 is 11 amino acids. V was pared by 4 bases and J by 4 bases, with 4 bases between. CDR3: CASSWGTEAFF. The CDR3 region has the DNA TGTGCCAGCAGTTGGGGCACTGAAGCTTTCTTT.

The gene calls are TRBV11-2 and TRBJ1-6; D unresolved. Germline V CDR1 and CDR2: SGHAT, FQNNGV. The CDR3 totals 13 residues. Trimming took off 3 bases at V and 7 bases at J, with 7 bases between the two ends. Here the CDR3 DNA reads TGTGCCAGCAGCTTCAACGCAAATTCACCCCTCCACTTT. Protein: CASSFNANSPLHF.